This TCR beta chain was retrieved from a study of blood T cell repertoires in COVID-19. The study recruited people aged 18 to 89 years across about 25 US areas. Cohorts were determined from participant-reported clinical history. Recovered Cohort 3 donors showed two negative PCRs, clearance, or symptom resolution. The V gene's germline CDR1 is SGHVS and CDR2 FQNEAQ. The length of the CDR3 is 14 residues. Trimming left V 5 bases short and J 4 bases short, with 12 bases between. Measured with immunoSEQ multiplex PCR; TCRdb has only the in-frame clones, and not every one. This sample has 200,000 to 300,000 clones, with around 86% found just once.

The sequence was obtained from a woman in her late teens or twenties who had recovered from COVID-19. The rearrangement joins TRBV7-8 to TRBJ2-1, with a tentative D call TRBD1 (5 bases). Material: PBMCs or T cells enriched from blood (not recorded which). The CDR3 nucleotides read TGTGCCAGCAGCCCCCTTGGACAATACAATGAGCAGTTCTTC. The encoded protein is CASSPLGQYNEQFF.